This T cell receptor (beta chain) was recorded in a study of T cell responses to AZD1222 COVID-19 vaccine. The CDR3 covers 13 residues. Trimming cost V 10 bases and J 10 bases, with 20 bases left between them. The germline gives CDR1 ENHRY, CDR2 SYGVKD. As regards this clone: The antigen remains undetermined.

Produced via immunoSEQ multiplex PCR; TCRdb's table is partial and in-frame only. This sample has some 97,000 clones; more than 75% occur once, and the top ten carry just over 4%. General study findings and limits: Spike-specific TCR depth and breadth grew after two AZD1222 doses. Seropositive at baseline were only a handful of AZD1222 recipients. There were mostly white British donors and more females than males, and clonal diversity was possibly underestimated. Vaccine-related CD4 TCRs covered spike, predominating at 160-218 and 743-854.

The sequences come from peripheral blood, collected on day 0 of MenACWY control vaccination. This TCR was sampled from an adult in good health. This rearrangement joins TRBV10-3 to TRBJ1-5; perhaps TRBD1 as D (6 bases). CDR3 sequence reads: CATEVDSLGPQHF. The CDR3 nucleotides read TGTGCCACCGAAGTGGACAGCCTAGGACCCCAGCATTTT.